The clone carrying this T cell receptor (beta chain) was observed many times. The data belong to a study of regulatory T cells in long-lasting Graves disease. According to the study, TCR beta libraries were built with iRepertoire HTBI primers and CDR3-region Arm-PCR. TCRdb analysed the multiplex PCR reads with MiXCR anew, one entry per CDR3 protein. The table lists about 320,000 distinct CDR3 sequences, 15% to 20% of them singletons. The time point here: newly diagnosed GD, antithyroid drugs for less than 3 months. RNA extracted from PBMCs served as the sequencing template. The source of this sequence is a female donor with Graves disease. The specimen comprised peripheral blood mononuclear cells (PBMCs), sampled at new diagnosis, from a patient treated with antithyroid drugs.

CDR3 protein: CASSTDGQGKNGYTF. Here the CDR3 DNA reads TGTGCCAGTAGTACGGATGGACAGGGGAAGAATGGCTACACCTTC. This chain uses TRBV19 with TRBJ1-2, with 9 nucleotides matching TRBD1. The CDR3 sequence is 15 residues long. The J segment lost 6 bases and the V segment lost 4 bases, leaving 9 bases of the junction unmatched. Germline V lookup: CDR1 LNHDA, CDR2 SQIVND (reference sequence).